Listed below are T cell receptor beta chains from one sample, sequenced in a study of T cells in Graves' hyperthyroidism and ophthalmopathy. TCRdb re-analysed the multiplex PCR reads in MiXCR, keeping a single row per CDR3 protein. The sample includes approximately 330,000 distinct CDR3 sequences, roughly a fifth of them seen just once. The sample comprised blood. These receptors all come from a woman in her forties or fifties with Graves' hyperthyroidism. Each CDR3 is given with its conserved first and last residue. A D gene is named only where the DNA matches it firmly. Clone size is not always given. Where it is, it says once, few, many or a class for expanded clones.

J gene: TRBJ2-1
clone size: many
V gene: TRBV2
D gene: TRBD2
CDR3 protein: CASSVLGGGAAVNEQFF
CDR3 DNA: TGTGCCAGCAGTGTTTTGGGCGGGGGGGCCGCGGTCAATGAGCAGTTCTTC

J gene: TRBJ2-3
clone size: few
V gene: TRBV5-1
D gene: TRBD1
CDR3 protein: CASMKGQGGPDTQYF
CDR3 DNA: TGCGCCAGCATGAAGGGACAGGGGGGCCCAGATACGCAGTATTTT

J gene: TRBJ2-6
clone size: .
V gene: TRBV3-1
D gene: TRBD2
CDR3 protein: CASSRTSGGATGANVLTF
CDR3 DNA: TGTGCCAGCAGCCGGACTAGCGGGGGGGCAACCGGGGCCAACGTCCTGACTTTC

J gene: TRBJ2-2
clone size: many
V gene: TRBV24-1
D gene: .
CDR3 protein: CATSDLYRNTGELFF
CDR3 DNA: TGTGCCACCAGTGATTTGTACAGGAACACCGGGGAGCTGTTTTTT

J gene: TRBJ2-5
clone size: many
V gene: TRBV5-5
D gene: .
CDR3 protein: CASSSPSAGKETQYF
CDR3 DNA: TGTGCCAGCAGCTCCCCCTCGGCAGGGAAGGAGACCCAGTACTTC

J gene: TRBJ2-1
clone size: few
V gene: TRBV11-2
D gene: TRBD1
CDR3 protein: CASSTPGQGNEQFF
CDR3 DNA: TGTGCCAGCAGCACCCCGGGACAGGGAAATGAGCAGTTCTTC

J gene: TRBJ2-3
clone size: .
V gene: TRBV2
D gene: TRBD2
CDR3 protein: CASSRASGRATDTQYF
CDR3 DNA: TGTGCCAGCAGCCGGGCAAGCGGGAGGGCCACAGATACGCAGTATTTT

J gene: TRBJ2-1
clone size: .
V gene: TRBV2
D gene: TRBD2
CDR3 protein: CASRRVAGGPNLF
CDR3 DNA: TGTGCCAGCAGGCGAGTAGCGGGGGGGCCCAATCTCTTC

J gene: TRBJ2-3
clone size: few
V gene: TRBV5-1
D gene: TRBD2
CDR3 protein: CASRKGLAGGPVLDTQYF
CDR3 DNA: TGCGCCAGCAGGAAAGGACTAGCGGGAGGGCCGGTACTAGATACGCAGTATTTT

J gene: TRBJ2-1
clone size: many
V gene: TRBV2
D gene: .
CDR3 protein: CASSEGGAQTSEQFF
CDR3 DNA: TGTGCCAGCAGTGAAGGGGGGGCCCAGACAAGTGAGCAGTTCTTC

J gene: TRBJ1-4
clone size: few
V gene: TRBV10-3
D gene: .
CDR3 protein: CAISESSATNEKLFF
CDR3 DNA: TGTGCCATCAGTGAATCGTCTGCAACTAATGAAAAACTGTTTTTT

J gene: TRBJ2-1
clone size: many
V gene: TRBV20-1
D gene: TRBD2
CDR3 protein: CSATSGRSNEQFF
CDR3 DNA: TGCAGTGCTACTAGCGGGAGATCAAATGAGCAGTTCTTC

J gene: TRBJ1-2
clone size: .
V gene: TRBV7-2
D gene: .
CDR3 protein: CASSSRIGFNYGYTF
CDR3 DNA: TGTGCCAGCAGCTCGCGGATAGGGTTTAACTATGGCTACACCTTC

J gene: TRBJ2-5
clone size: many
V gene: TRBV28
D gene: .
CDR3 protein: CASKTGRETQYF
CDR3 DNA: TGTGCCAGCAAGACAGGGAGGGAGACCCAGTACTTC

J gene: TRBJ2-5
clone size: few
V gene: TRBV9
D gene: .
CDR3 protein: CASSVAVAGTSGTQYF
CDR3 DNA: TGTGCCAGCAGCGTAGCTGTGGCGGGGACCTCCGGGACCCAGTACTTC

J gene: TRBJ2-7
clone size: .
V gene: TRBV28
D gene: .
CDR3 protein: CAGSSNPGALRQYF
CDR3 DNA: TGTGCCGGCAGTTCCAACCCGGGAGCTCTCAGGCAGTACTTC

J gene: TRBJ2-7
clone size: .
V gene: TRBV20-1
D gene: TRBD1
CDR3 protein: CSVPTGDSREQYF
CDR3 DNA: TGCAGTGTCCCGACAGGGGATAGTCGCGAGCAGTACTTC

J gene: TRBJ1-1
clone size: .
V gene: TRBV12-3/TRBV12-4
D gene: .
CDR3 protein: CASSFAGSTEAFF
CDR3 DNA: TGTGCCAGCAGTTTCGCAGGGAGCACTGAAGCTTTCTTT

J gene: TRBJ1-2
clone size: many
V gene: TRBV6-1
D gene: TRBD1
CDR3 protein: CASSEDRGRSYGYSF
CDR3 DNA: TGTGCCAGCAGTGAGGACAGGGGCCGTAGCTATGGCTACTCCTTC

J gene: TRBJ2-2
clone size: .
V gene: TRBV19
D gene: .
CDR3 protein: CASSIGIQAGELFF
CDR3 DNA: TGTGCCAGTAGTATAGGAATTCAGGCCGGGGAGCTGTTTTTT

J gene: TRBJ2-7
clone size: few
V gene: TRBV6-4
D gene: .
CDR3 protein: CASRIKGGGPAEQYF
CDR3 DNA: TGTGCCAGCAGAATTAAAGGCGGAGGGCCGGCCGAGCAGTACTTC

J gene: TRBJ2-7
clone size: .
V gene: TRBV14
D gene: TRBD2
CDR3 protein: CASSSYKGLAGGPQEQYF
CDR3 DNA: TGTGCCAGCAGCTCTTATAAAGGATTAGCGGGGGGGCCCCAGGAGCAGTACTTC

J gene: TRBJ2-7
clone size: many
V gene: TRBV7-8
D gene: .
CDR3 protein: CASSLRSGSYEQYF
CDR3 DNA: TGTGCCAGCAGCTTGAGGAGTGGCTCCTACGAGCAGTACTTC

J gene: TRBJ2-3
clone size: many
V gene: TRBV5-4
D gene: TRBD2
CDR3 protein: CASSLATRLAGGPTDTQYF
CDR3 DNA: TGTGCCAGCAGCTTGGCCACCCGACTAGCGGGAGGGCCAACAGATACGCAGTATTTT

J gene: TRBJ2-1
clone size: many
V gene: TRBV2
D gene: .
CDR3 protein: CASRVWDEQFF
CDR3 DNA: TGTGCCAGCAGAGTCTGGGACGAGCAGTTCTTC

J gene: TRBJ2-5
clone size: many
V gene: TRBV25-1
D gene: .
CDR3 protein: CASSVPSLAQETQYF
CDR3 DNA: TGTGCCAGCAGTGTCCCCTCTTTGGCCCAAGAGACCCAGTACTTC

J gene: TRBJ2-2
clone size: few
V gene: TRBV5-6
D gene: .
CDR3 protein: CASSLWYRVDTGELFF
CDR3 DNA: TGTGCCAGCAGCTTGTGGTATAGGGTCGACACCGGGGAGCTGTTTTTT

J gene: TRBJ1-2
clone size: many
V gene: TRBV7-3
D gene: TRBD1
CDR3 protein: CASSPRQGESYGYTF
CDR3 DNA: TGTGCCAGCAGCCCCCGACAGGGTGAGAGCTATGGCTACACCTTC

J gene: TRBJ1-2
clone size: many
V gene: TRBV28
D gene: TRBD1
CDR3 protein: CASSQTGEDGYTF
CDR3 DNA: TGTGCCAGCAGCCAAACAGGGGAGGATGGCTACACCTTC

J gene: TRBJ2-7
clone size: few
V gene: TRBV2
D gene: .
CDR3 protein: CASRGGFGEQYF
CDR3 DNA: TGTGCCAGCAGAGGGGGGTTTGGCGAGCAGTACTTC

J gene: TRBJ1-2
clone size: many
V gene: TRBV6-1
D gene: .
CDR3 protein: CASTAGATAYGYTF
CDR3 DNA: TGTGCCAGCACGGCGGGGGCGACGGCTTATGGCTACACCTTC

J gene: TRBJ1-4
clone size: many
V gene: TRBV20-1
D gene: TRBD1
CDR3 protein: CSVSGQGHEKLFF
CDR3 DNA: TGCAGTGTCTCGGGACAGGGTCACGAAAAACTGTTTTTT

J gene: TRBJ1-6
clone size: .
V gene: TRBV20-1
D gene: .
CDR3 protein: CSAGGQAKNSPLHF
CDR3 DNA: TGCAGTGCTGGGGGACAAGCAAAAAATTCACCCCTCCACTTT

J gene: TRBJ2-3
clone size: .
V gene: TRBV6-1
D gene: .
CDR3 protein: CASSALADASTDTQYF
CDR3 DNA: TGTGCCAGCAGTGCTTTGGCTGACGCTAGCACAGATACGCAGTATTTT

J gene: TRBJ2-7
clone size: many
V gene: TRBV6-1
D gene: .
CDR3 protein: CASSPIPNEQYF
CDR3 DNA: TGTGCCAGCAGCCCAATCCCGAACGAGCAGTACTTC

J gene: TRBJ2-3
clone size: .
V gene: TRBV20-1
D gene: .
CDR3 protein: CSARDPGWEVSTDTQYF
CDR3 DNA: TGCAGTGCTAGAGATCCTGGGTGGGAGGTGAGCACAGATACGCAGTATTTT

J gene: TRBJ2-7
clone size: few
V gene: TRBV5-1
D gene: TRBD1
CDR3 protein: CASSWGSGGEQYF
CDR3 DNA: TGCGCCAGCAGCTGGGGTTCAGGGGGCGAGCAGTACTTC

J gene: TRBJ1-3
clone size: .
V gene: TRBV2
D gene: .
CDR3 protein: CASSDGWTAGNTIYF
CDR3 DNA: TGTGCCAGCTCTGATGGATGGACAGCTGGAAACACCATATATTTT

J gene: TRBJ1-1
clone size: many
V gene: TRBV9
D gene: .
CDR3 protein: CASSEGVSMNTEAFF
CDR3 DNA: TGTGCCAGCAGCGAGGGGGTATCTATGAACACTGAAGCTTTCTTT

J gene: TRBJ2-2
clone size: .
V gene: TRBV2
D gene: .
CDR3 protein: CASRLLTGTGELFF
CDR3 DNA: TGTGCCAGCAGGCTCCTTACAGGCACCGGGGAGCTGTTTTTT

J gene: TRBJ2-2
clone size: .
V gene: TRBV2
D gene: TRBD1
CDR3 protein: CASSSLRQGLTGELFF
CDR3 DNA: TGTGCCAGCAGCTCCTTGAGACAGGGATTGACCGGGGAGCTGTTTTTT

J gene: TRBJ2-1
clone size: few
V gene: TRBV6-1
D gene: TRBD1
CDR3 protein: CASERRQGYGEQFF
CDR3 DNA: TGTGCCAGTGAAAGAAGACAGGGTTACGGTGAGCAGTTCTTC